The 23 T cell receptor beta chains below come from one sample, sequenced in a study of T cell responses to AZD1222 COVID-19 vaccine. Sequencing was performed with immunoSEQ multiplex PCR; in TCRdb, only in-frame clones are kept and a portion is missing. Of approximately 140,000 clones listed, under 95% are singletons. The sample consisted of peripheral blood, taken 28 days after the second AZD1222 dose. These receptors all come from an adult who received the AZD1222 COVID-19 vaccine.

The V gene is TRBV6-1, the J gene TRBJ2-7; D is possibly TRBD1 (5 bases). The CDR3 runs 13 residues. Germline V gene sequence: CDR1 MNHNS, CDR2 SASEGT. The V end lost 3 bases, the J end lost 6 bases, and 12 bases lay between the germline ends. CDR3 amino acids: CASSDRVRLEQYF. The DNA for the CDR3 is TGTGCCAGCAGTGACAGGGTAAGACTCGAGCAGTACTTC.

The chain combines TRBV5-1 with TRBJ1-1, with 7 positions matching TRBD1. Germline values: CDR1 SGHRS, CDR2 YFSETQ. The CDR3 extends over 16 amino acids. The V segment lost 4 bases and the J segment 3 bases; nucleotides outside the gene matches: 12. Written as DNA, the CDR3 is TGCGCCAGCAGCAGGGGGGGACAGTCTGCCCACACTGAAGCTTTCTTT. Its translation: CASSRGGQSAHTEAFF. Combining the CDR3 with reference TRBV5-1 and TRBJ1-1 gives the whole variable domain KAGVTQTPRYLIKTRGQQVTLSCSPISGHRSVSWYQQTPGQGLQFLFEYFSETQRNKGNFPGRFSGRQFSNSRSEMNVSTLELGDSALYLCASSRGGQSAHTEAFFGQGTRLTVV.

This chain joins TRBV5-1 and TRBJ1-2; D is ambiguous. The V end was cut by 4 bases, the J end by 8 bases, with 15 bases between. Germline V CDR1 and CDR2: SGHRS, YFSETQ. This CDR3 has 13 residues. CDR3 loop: CASSVKDSAGYTF. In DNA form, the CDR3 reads TGCGCCAGCAGCGTTAAGGACTCTGCGGGCTACACCTTC. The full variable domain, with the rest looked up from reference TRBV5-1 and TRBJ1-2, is KAGVTQTPRYLIKTRGQQVTLSCSPISGHRSVSWYQQTPGQGLQFLFEYFSETQRNKGNFPGRFSGRQFSNSRSEMNVSTLELGDSALYLCASSVKDSAGYTFGSGTRLTVV.

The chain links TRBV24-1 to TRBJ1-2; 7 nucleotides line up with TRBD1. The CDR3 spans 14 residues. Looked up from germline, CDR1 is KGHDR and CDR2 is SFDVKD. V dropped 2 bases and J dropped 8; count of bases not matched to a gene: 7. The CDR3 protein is CATSDSRQGYGYTF. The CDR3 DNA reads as TGTGCCACCAGTGATTCCCGACAGGGCTACGGCTACACCTTC.

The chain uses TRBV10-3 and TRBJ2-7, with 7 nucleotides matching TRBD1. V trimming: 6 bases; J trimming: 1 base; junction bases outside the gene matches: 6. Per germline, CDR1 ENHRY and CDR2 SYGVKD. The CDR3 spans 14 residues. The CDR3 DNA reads TGTGCCATCAGCCGGACAGGACTTTCCTACGAGCAGTACTTC. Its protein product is CAISRTGLSYEQYF.

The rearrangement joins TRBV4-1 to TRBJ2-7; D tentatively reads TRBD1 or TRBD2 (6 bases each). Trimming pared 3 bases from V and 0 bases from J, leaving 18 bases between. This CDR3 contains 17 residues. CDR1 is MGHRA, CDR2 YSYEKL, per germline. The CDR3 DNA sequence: TGCGCCAGCAGCCACCTGGGGGCCCGGGGGAGCTCCTACGAGCAGTACTTC. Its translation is CASSHLGARGSSYEQYF.

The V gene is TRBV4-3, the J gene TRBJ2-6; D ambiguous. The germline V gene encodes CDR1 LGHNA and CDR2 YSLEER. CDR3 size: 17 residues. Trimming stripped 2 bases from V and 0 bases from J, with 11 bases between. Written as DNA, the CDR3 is TGCGCCAGCAGCCAATCGGCCAGTAGCTCTGGGGCCAACGTCCTGACTTTC. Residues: CASSQSASSSGANVLTF.

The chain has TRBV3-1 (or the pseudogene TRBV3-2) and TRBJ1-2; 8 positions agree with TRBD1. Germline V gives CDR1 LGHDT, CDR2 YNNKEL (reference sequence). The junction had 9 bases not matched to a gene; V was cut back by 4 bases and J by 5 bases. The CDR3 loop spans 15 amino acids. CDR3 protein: CASSPGQVLSYGYTF. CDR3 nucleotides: TGTGCCAGCAGCCCGGGACAGGTCCTTTCATATGGCTACACCTTC.

The CDR3 reads CASTGQISSYEQYF. The CDR3 DNA follows: TGTGCCAGCACCGGACAGATTAGCTCCTACGAGCAGTACTTC. The chain joins TRBV14 to TRBJ2-7; perhaps TRBD1 as D (6 bases). Trimming took off 7 bases at V and 0 bases at J, with 13 bases between the two ends. The CDR3 contains 14 residues. The germline CDR1 and CDR2 sequences are SGHDN and FVKESK.

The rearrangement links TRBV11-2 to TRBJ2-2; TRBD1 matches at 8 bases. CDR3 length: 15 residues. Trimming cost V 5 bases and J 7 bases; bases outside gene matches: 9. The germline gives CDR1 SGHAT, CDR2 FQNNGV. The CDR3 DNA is TGTGCCAGCAGCCTCCTGACAGGGGTTGGCGGGGAGCTGTTTTTT. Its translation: CASSLLTGVGGELFF.

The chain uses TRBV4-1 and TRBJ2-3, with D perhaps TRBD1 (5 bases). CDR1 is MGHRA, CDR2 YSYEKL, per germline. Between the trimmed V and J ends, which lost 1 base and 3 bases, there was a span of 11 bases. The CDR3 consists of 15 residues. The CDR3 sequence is CASSQGQIGTDTQYF. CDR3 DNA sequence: TGCGCCAGCAGCCAAGGACAGATTGGGACAGATACGCAGTATTTT.

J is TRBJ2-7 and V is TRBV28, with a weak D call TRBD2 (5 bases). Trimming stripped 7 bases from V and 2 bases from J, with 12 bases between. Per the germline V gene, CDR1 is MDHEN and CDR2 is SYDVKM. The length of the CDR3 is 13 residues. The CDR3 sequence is CASKSLAAYEQYF. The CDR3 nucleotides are TGTGCCAGCAAAAGTCTAGCCGCCTACGAGCAGTACTTC.

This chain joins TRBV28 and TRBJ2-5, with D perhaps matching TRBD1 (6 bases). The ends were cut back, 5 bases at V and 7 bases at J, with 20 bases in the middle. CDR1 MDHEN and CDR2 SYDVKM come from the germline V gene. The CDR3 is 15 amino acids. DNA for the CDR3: TGTGCCAGCAGTCGCCCCCAGGGGAGCTCAGGGACCCAGTACTTC. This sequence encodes CASSRPQGSSGTQYF.

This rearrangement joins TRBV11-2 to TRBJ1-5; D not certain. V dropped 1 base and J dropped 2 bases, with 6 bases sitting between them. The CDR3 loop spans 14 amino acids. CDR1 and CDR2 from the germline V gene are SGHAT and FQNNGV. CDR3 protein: CASSLVGGNQPQHF. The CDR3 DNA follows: TGTGCCAGCAGCTTAGTCGGGGGCAATCAGCCCCAGCATTTT.

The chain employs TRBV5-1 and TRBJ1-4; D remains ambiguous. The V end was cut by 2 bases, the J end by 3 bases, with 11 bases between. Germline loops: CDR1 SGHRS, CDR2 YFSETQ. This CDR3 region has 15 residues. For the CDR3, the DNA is TGCGCCAGCAGCTTTGAGGGCGCGGCTAATGAAAAACTGTTTTTT. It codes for CASSFEGAANEKLFF.

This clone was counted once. The CDR3 spells CAWSVGDRGIYEQFF. The CDR3 DNA reads as TGTGCCTGGAGTGTTGGAGACAGGGGAATCTATGAGCAGTTCTTC. The chain joins TRBV30 to TRBJ2-1, with 8 bases aligning to TRBD1. V trimming: 0 bases; J trimming: 8 bases; junction bases outside the gene matches: 9. CDR3 length: 15 residues. CDR1 and CDR2 from the germline V gene are GTSNPN and SVGIG (reference sequence).

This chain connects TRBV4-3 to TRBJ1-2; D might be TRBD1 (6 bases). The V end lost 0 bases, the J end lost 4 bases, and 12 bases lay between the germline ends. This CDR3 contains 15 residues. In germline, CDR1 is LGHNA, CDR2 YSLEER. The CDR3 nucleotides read TGCGCCAGCAGCCAAGAAGGGCAGGGGCTCTATGGCTACACCTTC. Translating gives CASSQEGQGLYGYTF.

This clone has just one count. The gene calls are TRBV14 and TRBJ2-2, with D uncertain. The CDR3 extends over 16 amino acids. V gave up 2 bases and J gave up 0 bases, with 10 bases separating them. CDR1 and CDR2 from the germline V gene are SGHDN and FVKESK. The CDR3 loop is CASSQIQPANTGELFF. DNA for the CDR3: TGTGCCAGCAGCCAAATCCAGCCGGCGAACACCGGGGAGCTGTTTTTT.

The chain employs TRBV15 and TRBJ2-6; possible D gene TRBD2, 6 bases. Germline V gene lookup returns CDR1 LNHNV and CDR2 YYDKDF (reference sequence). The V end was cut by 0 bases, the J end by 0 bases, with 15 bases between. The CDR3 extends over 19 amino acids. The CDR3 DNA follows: TGTGCCACCAGCAGAGAAAGCGGGCTTTGGGGCTCTGGGGCCAACGTCCTGACTTTC. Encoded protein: CATSRESGLWGSGANVLTF.

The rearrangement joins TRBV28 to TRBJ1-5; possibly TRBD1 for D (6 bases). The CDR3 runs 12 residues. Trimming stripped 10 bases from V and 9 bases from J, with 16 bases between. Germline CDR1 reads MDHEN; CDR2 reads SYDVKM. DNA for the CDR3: TGTGCCACAACAGGGACCGTTTGGCCCCAGCATTTT. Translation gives CATTGTVWPQHF.

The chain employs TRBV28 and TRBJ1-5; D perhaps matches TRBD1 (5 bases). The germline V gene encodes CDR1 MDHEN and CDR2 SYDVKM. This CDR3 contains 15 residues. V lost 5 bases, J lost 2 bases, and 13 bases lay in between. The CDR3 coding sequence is TGTGCCAGCAGTGTCAGGGATCTTGGCAATCAGCCCCAGCATTTT. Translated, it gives CASSVRDLGNQPQHF.

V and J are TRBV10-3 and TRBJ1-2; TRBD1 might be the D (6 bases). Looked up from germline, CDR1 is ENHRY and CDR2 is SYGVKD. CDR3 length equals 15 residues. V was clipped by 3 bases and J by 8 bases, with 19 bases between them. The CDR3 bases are TGTGCCATCAGTGACGAGTTTGAGGAAGGGGGAGGCTACACCTTC. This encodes CAISDEFEEGGGYTF.

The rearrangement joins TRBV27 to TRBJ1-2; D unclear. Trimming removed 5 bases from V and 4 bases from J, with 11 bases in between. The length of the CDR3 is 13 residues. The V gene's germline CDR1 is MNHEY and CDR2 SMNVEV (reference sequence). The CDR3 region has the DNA TGTGCCAGCAGTGAGGCAGCCCGCTATGGCTACACCTTC. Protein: CASSEAARYGYTF.